This T cell receptor beta chain is drawn from a study of pediatric ulcerative colitis. Sequencing was at survey level. Produced via immunoSEQ multiplex PCR; TCRdb's table is partial and in-frame only. The sample lists 30,000 to 35,000 clones; roughly 81% were seen once. The rectum was sampled with one to two pinch biopsies at colonoscopy. As concerns this clone: The antigen is undetermined.

The V segment lost 4 bases and the J segment 8 bases; nucleotides outside the gene matches: 10. Germline lookup yields CDR1 MNHEY and CDR2 SMNVEV (reference sequence). The CDR3 has 15 residues. Whole-study findings and limits: Repertoires came from total lymphocyte DNA, not specific subsets. Ulcerative colitis patients shared more blood-rectal clones than controls. Rectal repertoires separated controls, mild-moderate and acute severe colitis.

The chain links TRBV27 to TRBJ1-1; 10 bases are a match to TRBD1. The origin of this receptor is a boy between 5 and 17 years old with mild ulcerative colitis. The sample consisted of gut tissue. CDR3 coding DNA: TGTGCCAGCAGTTCACCGGGACAGGGGTCGAGCGAAGCTTTCTTT. This sequence encodes CASSSPGQGSSEAFF.